The 27 T cell receptor beta chains below were found in one sample sequenced in a study of resident and recirculating memory T cells in vitiligo. Using immunoSEQ multiplex PCR, the repertoire was profiled, and TCRdb retains in-frame clones only, with some absent. The table records around 43,000 clones, about nine tenths of them present only once. Sequenced material: blood. The receptors stem from a male donor with vitiligo.

This rearrangement joins TRBV7-9 to TRBJ2-5; 7 bases agree with TRBD2. There are 14 residues in the CDR3. V was pared by 5 bases and J by 2 bases, with 5 bases of the junction left unmatched. From germline, CDR1 is SEHNR and CDR2 FQNEAQ (reference sequence). CDR3 bases: TGTGCCAGCAGCACGAGACTAGCTCAAGAGACCCAGTACTTC. Its translation is CASSTRLAQETQYF.

The chain carries TRBV5-1 and TRBJ1-2; 7 positions agree with TRBD1. V lost 0 bases and J lost 4; bases outside the gene matches: 15. The germline V gene encodes CDR1 SGHRS and CDR2 YFSETQ. The CDR3 spans 18 residues. The chain's CDR3 is CASSLDQGGTGEAYGYTF. The CDR3 coding sequence is TGCGCCAGCAGCTTGGATCAGGGGGGTACAGGGGAGGCCTATGGCTACACCTTC.

V and J are TRBV7-2 and TRBJ2-7, with D unclear. This CDR3 has 13 residues. Trimming removed 1 base from V and 6 bases from J, with 10 bases in between. The germline gives CDR1 SGHTA, CDR2 FQGNSA. The CDR3 spells CASSLERWSEQYF. The DNA for the CDR3 is TGTGCCAGCAGCTTAGAACGGTGGAGCGAGCAGTACTTC.

The chain has TRBV5-1 and TRBJ2-7; TRBD2 is a possible D gene (6 bases). The CDR3 length is 14 residues. Germline CDR1 SGHRS, CDR2 YFSETQ. Trimming took 4 bases from V and 6 from J, leaving 17 bases between them. CDR3 bases: TGCGCCAGCAGCGCTGGGGACTTAACCAGCGAGCAGTACTTC. Encoded protein: CASSAGDLTSEQYF. The variable domain in full, completed from reference TRBV5-1 and TRBJ2-7, reads KAGVTQTPRYLIKTRGQQVTLSCSPISGHRSVSWYQQTPGQGLQFLFEYFSETQRNKGNFPGRFSGRQFSNSRSEMNVSTLELGDSALYLCASSAGDLTSEQYFGPGTRLTVT.

The chain employs TRBV7-3 and TRBJ2-5; D perhaps matches TRBD2 (6 bases). Trimming shortened V by 8 bases and J by 4 bases, and 14 bases separated the two germline ends. CDR1 SGHTA and CDR2 FQGTGA come from the germline V gene. The CDR3 totals 13 residues. The CDR3 nucleotides read TGTGCCAGCGCTCGGGGGACCGGAGAGACCCAGTACTTC. It yields the protein CASARGTGETQYF.

The V call is TRBV7-2, the J call TRBJ1-2, with 7 positions matching TRBD1. Trimming removed 1 base from V and 8 bases from J; junction bases left unmatched: 16. Looked up from germline, CDR1 is SGHTA and CDR2 is FQGNSA. This CDR3 comprises 17 residues. CDR3 sequence: CASSLDRRGLGRRGYTF. CDR3 sequence (DNA): TGTGCCAGCAGCTTAGATCGGAGGGGGCTAGGGCGGAGGGGCTACACCTTC.

The chain combines TRBV7-9 with TRBJ2-1, with a tentative D call TRBD2 (5 bases). The CDR3 loop spans 14 amino acids. Trimming removed 1 base at V and 6 bases at J, with 10 bases between. Germline V gene sequence: CDR1 SEHNR, CDR2 FQNEAQ (reference sequence). The CDR3 is CASSLDLLANEQFF. DNA for the CDR3: TGTGCCAGCAGCTTAGATCTCCTAGCCAATGAGCAGTTCTTC. The full variable domain, in which reference TRBV7-9 and TRBJ2-1 provide the parts outside the CDR3, is DTGVSQNPRHKITKRGQNVTFRCDPISEHNRLYWYRQTLGQGPEFLTYFQNEAQLEKSRLLSDRFSAERPKGSFSTLEIQRTEQGDSAMYLCASSLDLLANEQFFGPGTRLTVL.

The J gene is TRBJ2-3, the V gene TRBV14; a weak D match, TRBD1 (6 bases). Per germline, CDR1 SGHDN and CDR2 FVKESK. The CDR3 runs 16 residues. V was pared by 4 bases and J by 1 base, with 15 bases between. CDR3 amino acids: CASSLRQVTGTDTQYF. CDR3 sequence (DNA): TGTGCCAGCAGCCTGCGACAGGTGACGGGCACAGATACGCAGTATTTT.

V and J are TRBV4-1 and TRBJ1-1; 11 bases line up with TRBD1. The CDR3 has 15 amino acids. Trimming took 4 bases from V and 6 from J; bases not matched to a gene: 7. Germline values: CDR1 MGHRA, CDR2 YSYEKL. In nucleotides, the CDR3 is TGCGCCAGCAGCCCTCGGGAGGGACAGGGGGCTGAAGCTTTCTTT. The encoded protein is CASSPREGQGAEAFF.

The chain has TRBV5-1 and TRBJ2-7, with TRBD1 identical over 9 bases. V was clipped by 3 bases and J by 3 bases; unmatched bases: 7. This CDR3 is built from 15 residues. Germline V gives CDR1 SGHRS, CDR2 YFSETQ. The CDR3 sequence is CASSSRAGQGYEQYF. The CDR3 DNA reads as TGCGCCAGCAGCTCTCGGGCGGGACAGGGCTACGAGCAGTACTTC.

This clone appeared a few times. This rearrangement joins TRBV6-5 to TRBJ2-7; 7 positions agree with TRBD2. Trimming took 5 bases from V and 0 from J; bases not matched to a gene: 7. The CDR3 is 15 amino acids. Germline V gene lookup returns CDR1 MNHEY and CDR2 SVGAGI. CDR3 protein: CASSAQGGSSYEQYF. CDR3 in DNA: TGTGCCAGCAGTGCTCAGGGCGGGAGCTCCTACGAGCAGTACTTC.

CDR3 DNA: TGTGCCAGCAGACACGGGATCGATCAGCCCCAGCATTTT. Encoded protein: CASRHGIDQPQHF. This chain uses TRBV6-6 with TRBJ1-5; D remains ambiguous. V was trimmed by 6 bases and J by 5 bases, leaving 11 bases between them. The germline gives CDR1 MNHNY, CDR2 SVGAGI (reference sequence). CDR3 length: 13 residues.

The chain carries TRBV5-5 and TRBJ2-5; D is unclear. V was shortened by 1 base and J by 1 base, with 5 bases between the two germline ends. The CDR3 extends over 13 amino acids. CDR1 SGHKS and CDR2 YYEKEE come from the germline V gene (reference sequence). The CDR3 coding sequence is TGTGCCAGCAGCTTGCGCGTCCAAGAGACCCAGTACTTC. It encodes CASSLRVQETQYF.

The chain recombines TRBV19 with TRBJ2-7, with TRBD1 matching over 10 bases. This CDR3 has 13 amino acids. The trim removed 8 bases at V and 1 base at J, leaving 2 bases unmatched. CDR1 and CDR2 (germline): LNHDA, SQIVND (reference sequence). CDR3 loop: CASEDRGSYEQYF. The CDR3 DNA is TGTGCCAGTGAGGACAGGGGGTCCTACGAGCAGTACTTC.

The J gene is TRBJ1-3, the V gene TRBV14; D not resolved. Germline lookup yields CDR1 SGHDN and CDR2 FVKESK. Between the trimmed V and J ends, which lost 1 base and 7 bases, there was a span of 5 bases. The CDR3 covers 12 residues. The CDR3 DNA reads as TGTGCCAGCAGCCAAGCCCGGAACACCATATATTTT. Translating it yields CASSQARNTIYF.

The V call is TRBV18, the J call TRBJ2-5; D possibly corresponds to TRBD1 (5 bases). Per the germline V gene, CDR1 is KGHSH and CDR2 is LQKENI. The CDR3 extends over 14 amino acids. The V end was cut by 2 bases, the J end by 2 bases, with 9 bases between. CDR3 nucleotides: TGTGCCAGCTCACCAACAGGAGTACAAGAGACCCAGTACTTC. As protein: CASSPTGVQETQYF. Based on the CDR3 plus reference TRBV18 and TRBJ2-5, the full variable domain is NAGVMQNPRHLVRRRGQEARLRCSPMKGHSHVYWYRQLPEEGLKFMVYLQKENIIDESGMPKERFSAEFPKEGPSILRIQQVVRGDSAAYFCASSPTGVQETQYFGPGTRLLVL.

The V and J genes are TRBV7-8 and TRBJ1-1; 7 bases align to TRBD1. Per the germline V gene, CDR1 is SGHVS and CDR2 is FQNEAQ. The CDR3 is 17 residues long. Losses at the gene ends were 4 bases for V and 0 bases for J; bases not matched to a gene: 11. DNA of the CDR3: TGTGCCAGCAGCTCCCAGCCTTGGACAGGCTTGAACACTGAAGCTTTCTTT. This encodes CASSSQPWTGLNTEAFF.

This clone was seen just once. This rearrangement joins TRBV7-6 to TRBJ2-1, with TRBD2 matching 15 bases. V was clipped by 5 bases and J by 1 base; unmatched bases: 3. Looked up from germline, CDR1 is SGHVS and CDR2 is FNYEAQ. This CDR3 spans 17 amino acids. The CDR3 reads CASSPGLAGGSYNEQFF. In DNA, the CDR3 is TGTGCCAGCAGCCCGGGACTAGCGGGGGGATCCTACAATGAGCAGTTCTTC. Looking up the rest from reference TRBV7-6 and TRBJ2-1 gives the full variable domain: GAGVSQSPRYKVTKRGQDVALRCDPISGHVSLYWYRQALGQGPEFLTYFNYEAQQDKSGLPNDRFSAERPEGSISTLTIQRTEQRDSAMYRCASSPGLAGGSYNEQFFGPGTRLTVL.

The rearrangement joins TRBV6-1 to TRBJ1-4; D unresolved. V was clipped by 7 bases and J by 7 bases, with 13 bases between them. CDR1 is MNHNS and CDR2 is SASEGT in the germline V gene. The length of the CDR3 is 13 residues. In DNA form, the CDR3 reads TGTGCCAGCAAGCCGGGAGTTAGTGAAAAACTGTTTTTT. This gives the protein CASKPGVSEKLFF.

The gene calls are TRBV4-3 and TRBJ2-5; 12 nucleotides match TRBD1. The CDR3 sequence is 15 residues long. V lost 3 bases, J lost 5 bases, and 4 bases stayed unmatched. Germline V gene sequence: CDR1 LGHNA, CDR2 YSLEER. Here the CDR3 DNA reads TGCGCCAGCAGCCAGGGGACAGGGGGCGGGGAGACCCAGTACTTC. The encoded protein is CASSQGTGGGETQYF.

With respect to this clone: At one of its ends the junction is not consistent with the germline gene, which may arise from a read error. J is TRBJ1-2 and V is TRBV27; no reliable D call. The CDR3 covers 13 residues. Germline CDR1 reads MNHEY; CDR2 reads SMNVEV (reference sequence). This CDR3 reads CANSPNPGYGYTF. The CDR3 DNA reads TGTGCCAACAGTCCAAACCCGGGCTATGGCTACACCTTC.

V and J are TRBV9 and TRBJ2-2; TRBD2 aligns across 11 bases. V was pared by 3 bases and J by 2 bases, with 12 bases of the junction left unmatched. The CDR3 has 19 residues. Germline CDR1 reads SGDLS; CDR2 reads YYNGEE. In DNA form, the CDR3 reads TGTGCCAGCAGCGACCCCGGACTAGCGGGCTCCCTTAACACCGGGGAGCTGTTTTTT. Its translation is CASSDPGLAGSLNTGELFF.

The chain couples TRBV15 to TRBJ2-1, with 10 bases that match TRBD1. CDR1 and CDR2 (germline): LNHNV, YYDKDF (reference sequence). Losses at the gene ends were 2 bases for V and 10 bases for J; bases not matched to a gene: 14. This CDR3 spans 17 amino acids. In DNA, the CDR3 is TGTGCCACCAGCAGAAGGGGACAGGGGTTTATGCTTCAAGAGCAGTTCTTC. Protein: CATSRRGQGFMLQEQFF. Using reference TRBV15 and TRBJ2-1 for the parts outside the CDR3, the full variable domain is DAMVIQNPRYQVTQFGKPVTLSCSQTLNHNVMYWYQQKSSQAPKLLFHYYDKDFNNEADTPDNFQSRRPNTSFCFLDIRSPGLGDTAMYLCATSRRGQGFMLQEQFFGPGTRLTVL.

The chain couples TRBV10-3 to TRBJ1-2; tentatively, D is TRBD1 (6 bases). Germline V gives CDR1 ENHRY, CDR2 SYGVKD. The CDR3 totals 13 residues. V lost 4 bases to trimming and J lost 0 bases, with 6 bases between them. The CDR3 nucleotides read TGTGCCATCAGTGGGACAGCTAACTATGGCTACACCTTC. It is translated as CAISGTANYGYTF.

V and J are TRBV11-2 and TRBJ1-1; D not resolved. CDR1 and CDR2 (germline): SGHAT, FQNNGV. The CDR3 is 13 amino acids. The germline V and J ends were trimmed by 5 bases and 1 base, with 8 bases remaining between them. CDR3 DNA sequence: TGTGCCAGCAGCCTACGACAGAACACTGAAGCTTTCTTT. Its protein is CASSLRQNTEAFF.

V and J are TRBV6-4 and TRBJ2-5, with 8 bases lining up with TRBD2. This CDR3 region has 14 residues. V dropped 4 bases and J dropped 2; count of bases not matched to a gene: 3. Germline-derived CDR1 and CDR2 are MRHNA and SNTAGT. CDR3 protein: CASSVLAGQETQYF. The CDR3, as DNA: TGTGCCAGCAGTGTTTTAGCGGGGCAAGAGACCCAGTACTTC.

The V call is TRBV15, the J call TRBJ1-1; TRBD1 might be the D (6 bases). The CDR3 has 15 amino acids. V was shortened by 5 bases and J by 1 base, with 14 bases between the two germline ends. Per germline, CDR1 LNHNV and CDR2 YYDKDF (reference sequence). Written as DNA, the CDR3 is TGTGCCACCAGCGCGGGGGGGGGCCGGAACACTGAAGCTTTCTTT. Its translation: CATSAGGGRNTEAFF. Full variable domain (remainder filled in from reference TRBV15 and TRBJ1-1): DAMVIQNPRYQVTQFGKPVTLSCSQTLNHNVMYWYQQKSSQAPKLLFHYYDKDFNNEADTPDNFQSRRPNTSFCFLDIRSPGLGDTAMYLCATSAGGGRNTEAFFGQGTRLTVV.